This T cell receptor (beta chain) was sequenced for a study of blood T cell repertoires in COVID-19. Study information: Some COVID-19 samples were acute and others convalescent; all came from the United States, Italy and Spain.

With V trimmed by 1 base and J by 2 bases, 12 bases remained unmatched. Germline V gives CDR1 LGHDT, CDR2 YNNKEL (reference sequence). The CDR3 has 18 residues. Sequencing used immunoSEQ multiplex PCR; TCRdb keeps in-frame clones, though not all of them. The sample carries roughly 190,000 clones, more than 75% recorded once. Sequenced material: peripheral blood. This sequence was found in an older woman with COVID-19, enrolled during active disease. This chain connects TRBV3-1 (or the pseudogene TRBV3-2) to TRBJ2-3, with TRBD1 matching 7 bases. CDR3 protein: CASSQAGPGQPPTDTQYF. As DNA, the CDR3 is TGTGCCAGCAGCCAAGCCGGTCCGGGACAGCCACCCACAGATACGCAGTATTTT.